The subject of this entry is one T cell receptor beta chain. Sequencing was performed with immunoSEQ multiplex PCR; in TCRdb, only in-frame clones are kept and a portion is missing. The top ten hold around 7% of the sample, which has 90,000 to 100,000 clones, 80% to 90% seen once. This sample was taken from a study of T cell responses to AZD1222 COVID-19 vaccine. Trimming took 3 bases from V and 0 from J, leaving 8 bases between them. The CDR3 loop spans 14 amino acids. Germline values: CDR1 SGHVS, CDR2 FNYEAQ. This clonotype originated in an adult in good health. This chain links TRBV7-6 with TRBJ2-5; possible D gene TRBD1, 5 bases. The sample consisted of peripheral blood, taken on day 0 of AZD1222 vaccination. The CDR3 region has the DNA TGTGCCAGCAGCTTCAGGGAAAACCAAGAGACCCAGTACTTC. Translating gives CASSFRENQETQYF.